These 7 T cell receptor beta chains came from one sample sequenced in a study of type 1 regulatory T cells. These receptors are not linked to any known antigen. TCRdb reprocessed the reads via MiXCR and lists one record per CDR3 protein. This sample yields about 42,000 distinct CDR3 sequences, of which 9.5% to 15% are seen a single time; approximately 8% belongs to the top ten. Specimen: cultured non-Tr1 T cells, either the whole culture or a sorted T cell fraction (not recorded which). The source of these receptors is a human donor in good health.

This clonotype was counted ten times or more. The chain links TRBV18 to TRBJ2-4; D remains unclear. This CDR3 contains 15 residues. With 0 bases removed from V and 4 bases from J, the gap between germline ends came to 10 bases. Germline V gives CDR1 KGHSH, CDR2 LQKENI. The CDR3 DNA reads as TGTGCCAGCTCACCACCCGCTGGGGAAAAAAACATTCAGTACTTC. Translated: CASSPPAGEKNIQYF.

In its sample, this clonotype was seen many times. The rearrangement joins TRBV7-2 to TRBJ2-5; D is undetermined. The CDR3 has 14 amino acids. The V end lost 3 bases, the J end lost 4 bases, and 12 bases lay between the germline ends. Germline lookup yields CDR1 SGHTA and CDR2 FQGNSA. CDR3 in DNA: TGTGCCAGCAGCTTCGGAATTCAAATAGAGACCCAGTACTTC. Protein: CASSFGIQIETQYF.

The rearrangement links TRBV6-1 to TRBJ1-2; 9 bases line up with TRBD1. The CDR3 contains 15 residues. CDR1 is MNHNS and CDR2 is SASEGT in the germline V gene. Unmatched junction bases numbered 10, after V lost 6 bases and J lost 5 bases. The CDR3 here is CASRKSWTGDYGYTF. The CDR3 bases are TGTGCCAGCAGAAAAAGCTGGACAGGGGATTATGGCTACACCTTC.

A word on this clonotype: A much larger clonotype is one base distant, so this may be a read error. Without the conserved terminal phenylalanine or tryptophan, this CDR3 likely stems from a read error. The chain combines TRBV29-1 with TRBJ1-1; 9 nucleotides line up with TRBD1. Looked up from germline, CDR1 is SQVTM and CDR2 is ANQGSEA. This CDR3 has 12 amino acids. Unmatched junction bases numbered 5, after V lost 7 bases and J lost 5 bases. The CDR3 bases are TGCAGCGCCCGACAGGGGGAGACTGAAGCTTTCCTT. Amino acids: CSARQGETEAFL.

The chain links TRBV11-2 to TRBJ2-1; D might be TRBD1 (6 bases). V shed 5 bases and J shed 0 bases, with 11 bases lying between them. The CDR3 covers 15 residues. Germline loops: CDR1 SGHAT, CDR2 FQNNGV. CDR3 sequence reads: CASSQLQGSYNEQFF. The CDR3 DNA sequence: TGTGCCAGCAGCCAATTACAGGGCTCCTACAATGAGCAGTTCTTC.

In DNA form, the CDR3 reads TGTGCCAGCACCGAGACGGGGCGATTCACTGAAGCTTTCTTT. Its translation is CASTETGRFTEAFF. The V gene is TRBV28, the J gene TRBJ1-1, with a weak D call TRBD1 (5 bases). The CDR3 runs to 14 residues. Trimming cost V 7 bases and J 4 bases, with 16 bases left between them. The germline CDR1 and CDR2 sequences are MDHEN and SYDVKM.

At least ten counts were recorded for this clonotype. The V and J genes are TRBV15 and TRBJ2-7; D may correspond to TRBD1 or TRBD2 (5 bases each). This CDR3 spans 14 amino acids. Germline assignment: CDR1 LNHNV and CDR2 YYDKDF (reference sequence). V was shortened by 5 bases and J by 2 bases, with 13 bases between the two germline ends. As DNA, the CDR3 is TGTGCCACCAGCCGGGACCCCGGGGCCTACGAGCAGTACTTC. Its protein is CATSRDPGAYEQYF.